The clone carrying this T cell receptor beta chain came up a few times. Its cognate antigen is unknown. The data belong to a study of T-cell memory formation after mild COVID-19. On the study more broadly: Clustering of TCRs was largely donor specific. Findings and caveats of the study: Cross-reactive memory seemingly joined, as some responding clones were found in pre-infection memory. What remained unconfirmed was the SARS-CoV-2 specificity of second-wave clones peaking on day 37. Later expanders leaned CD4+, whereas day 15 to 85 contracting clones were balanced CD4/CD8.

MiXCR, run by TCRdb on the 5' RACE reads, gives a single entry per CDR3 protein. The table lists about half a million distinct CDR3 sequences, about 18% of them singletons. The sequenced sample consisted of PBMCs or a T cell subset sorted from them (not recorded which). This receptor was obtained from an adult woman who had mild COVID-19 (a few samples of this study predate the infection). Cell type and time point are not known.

CDR3 amino acids: CASRGQGARETEAFF. Here the CDR3 DNA reads TGTGCCAGCAGGGGACAGGGGGCGAGAGAAACTGAAGCTTTCTTT. The chain joins TRBV7-9 to TRBJ1-1, with 12 positions matching TRBD1. V was clipped by 6 bases and J by 5 bases; unmatched bases: 7. This CDR3 has 15 amino acids. CDR1 is SEHNR and CDR2 is FQNEAQ in the germline V gene (reference sequence).